This T cell receptor beta chain was documented in a study of blood T cell repertoires in COVID-19. As for the study in general: Material from acute and convalescent COVID-19 was sourced from the United States, Italy and Spain.

The CDR3 is 12 amino acids. V lost 2 bases and J lost 5, with 6 bases in between. Methods used by the authors: Scientists estimated how many nucleated cells there were by amplifying reference gene primers. Sequencing used immunoSEQ multiplex PCR; TCRdb keeps in-frame clones, though not all of them. V and J calls and clone size are those listed in that table; D and trimming were worked out from the DNA. Of hundreds of thousands of clones listed, under 85% are singletons. Sequencing was done on a sample of peripheral blood. The source is a woman aged 35 to 49 with active or convalescent COVID-19. The gene calls are TRBV12-3 or TRBV12-4 and TRBJ2-5; D unresolved. The chain's CDR3 is CASSLYVETQYF. CDR3 nucleotide sequence: TGTGCCAGCAGTTTATATGTGGAGACCCAGTACTTC.